Each of the 17 T cell receptor beta chains below was sequenced from the same sample in a study of cytomegalovirus exposure and HLA in healthy donors (dated by TCRdb to about 2017). Libraries were constructed by the immunoSEQ multiplex PCR assay. For the multiplex PCR, a mixture combining 60 forward primers for TCR Vbeta segments and 13 reverse primers for TCR Jbeta segments was used. Imported from immuneACCESS, the table was reduced by TCRdb to in-frame sequences with V and J called. These copies leave out some clones; in studies compared against another copy, an unresolved V gene accounts for under half, and the cause of the remainder is not known. The sample table records hundreds of thousands of clones; approximately 80% of these occur just once. 0.71% of the sample is taken by the ten largest. Sequenced input: PBMCs. The receptors shown here come from a boy between 2 and 10 years old in good health and CMV-seronegative.

This clone was detected a few times. The J gene is TRBJ1-4, the V gene TRBV21-1. TRBV21-1 is a pseudogene segment. The CDR3 is made up of 16 amino acids. CDR3 protein: CASSREAVTHAEKLFF. CDR3 coding DNA: TGTGCCAGCAGCAGGGAGGCGGTCACCCACGCAGAAAAACTGTTTTTT.

This chain uses TRBV6-6 with TRBJ2-4, with 10 bases identical to TRBD2. CDR1 is MNHNY, CDR2 SVGAGI, per germline (reference sequence). This CDR3 is built from 16 residues. Germline trimming cut 6 bases from V and 2 bases from J; bases unmatched to any gene: 7. The CDR3 spells CASSPGTSETKNIQYF. In DNA, the CDR3 is TGTGCCAGCAGCCCCGGGACTAGCGAAACCAAAAACATTCAGTACTTC.

The chain links TRBV9 to TRBJ2-3, with 9 bases that match TRBD2. The CDR3 extends over 17 amino acids. V was clipped by 0 bases and J by 5 bases; unmatched bases: 10. Looked up from germline, CDR1 is SGDLS and CDR2 is YYNGEE. Here the CDR3 reads CASSVDASGGPGDTQYF. The CDR3 DNA sequence: TGTGCCAGCAGCGTAGATGCCAGCGGGGGGCCGGGAGATACGCAGTATTTT.

The V call is TRBV4-1, the J call TRBJ1-2; D unclear. CDR1 and CDR2 from the germline V gene are MGHRA and YSYEKL. The CDR3 is made up of 14 amino acids. The V end was cut by 3 bases, the J end by 0 bases, with 8 bases between. The CDR3 bases are TGCGCCAGCAGCCAGGCTACAGCTAACTATGGCTACACCTTC. Translating it yields CASSQATANYGYTF.

This clone was recorded only once. The chain has TRBV6-5 and TRBJ1-6, with a weak D call TRBD1 (6 bases). Germline CDR1 MNHEY, CDR2 SVGAGI. Trimming shortened V by 2 bases and J by 10 bases, and 9 bases separated the two germline ends. This CDR3 has 13 residues. In DNA form, the CDR3 reads TGTGCCAGCAGTTACCAAGGGGGATCACCCCTCCACTTT. Amino acids: CASSYQGGSPLHF.

This chain connects TRBV2 to TRBJ2-5, with D maybe TRBD2 (5 bases). The CDR3 is 15 amino acids. V shed 0 bases and J shed 3 bases, with 11 bases lying between them. The germline V gene has CDR1 SNHLY and CDR2 FYNNEI. CDR3: CASSEAAGLKETQYF. CDR3 nucleotides: TGTGCCAGCAGTGAAGCGGCGGGCCTCAAAGAGACCCAGTACTTC.

CDR3 residues: CASRLAGGDTGELFF. The CDR3 region has the DNA TGTGCCAGCAGGCTAGCGGGAGGTGACACCGGGGAGCTGTTTTTT. The gene calls are TRBV27 and TRBJ2-2; TRBD2 agrees at 11 bases. This CDR3 is built from 15 residues. After removal of 6 bases from V and 3 bases from J, the junction contained 3 bases not matched to a gene. Germline CDR1 and CDR2: MNHEY and SMNVEV (reference sequence).

The rearrangement joins TRBV9 to TRBJ1-2, with D possibly being TRBD1 (6 bases). The germline V gene encodes CDR1 SGDLS and CDR2 YYNGEE. The CDR3 totals 14 residues. The V end was cut by 2 bases, the J end by 7 bases, with 15 bases between. The CDR3 DNA is TGTGCCAGCAGCGTTGAATCAGGGGTCGCTGGCTACACCTTC. It codes for CASSVESGVAGYTF.

The chain carries TRBV7-9 and TRBJ2-7; TRBD2 matches at 7 bases. Germline V gene sequence: CDR1 SEHNR, CDR2 FQNEAQ (reference sequence). The ends lost 4 bases at V and 3 bases at J; junction bases unmatched: 6. There are 14 residues in the CDR3. CDR3 DNA: TGTGCCAGCAGCTCTCTAGCGGAGGTCTACGAGCAGTACTTC. It codes for CASSSLAEVYEQYF. Complete variable domain (other parts from reference TRBV7-9 and TRBJ2-7): DTGVSQNPRHKITKRGQNVTFRCDPISEHNRLYWYRQTLGQGPEFLTYFQNEAQLEKSRLLSDRFSAERPKGSFSTLEIQRTEQGDSAMYLCASSSLAEVYEQYFGPGTRLTVT.

J is TRBJ2-1 and V is TRBV12-2; the table's D call of TRBD2 was not tested on the DNA. TRBV12-2 is labeled a pseudogene. CDR3 length: 15 amino acids. CDR3 loop: CATFRRSGAYNEQFF. The CDR3 DNA is TGTGCAACCTTCAGGCGGAGCGGGGCCTACAATGAGCAGTTCTTC.

The rearrangement joins TRBV29-1 to TRBJ2-2; possibly TRBD1 for D (6 bases). Trimming stripped 0 bases from V and 1 base from J, with 9 bases between. The CDR3 is 15 residues long. The germline CDR1 and CDR2 sequences are SQVTM and ANQGSEA. For the CDR3, the DNA is TGCAGCGTTGAAGACAGGGGTCGGAACACCGGGGAGCTGTTTTTT. Translation gives CSVEDRGRNTGELFF.

The V and J genes are TRBV4-2 and TRBJ2-7, with 8 bases matching TRBD2. The CDR3 consists of 17 residues. Unmatched junction bases numbered 11, after V lost 1 base and J lost 3 bases. From germline, CDR1 is LGHNA and CDR2 YNFKEQ. CDR3 sequence (DNA): TGTGCCAGCAGCCAAGCGACCAGTCCGGGACTAGGCTACGAGCAGTACTTC. This gives the protein CASSQATSPGLGYEQYF.

J is TRBJ2-7 and V is TRBV27; 11 bases are a match to TRBD2. Germline V gene sequence: CDR1 MNHEY, CDR2 SMNVEV (reference sequence). This CDR3 has 14 amino acids. J gave up 7 bases and V 6 bases, and 8 bases lay outside the gene matches. Here the CDR3 reads CASSLLAGVGEQYF. CDR3 bases: TGTGCCAGCAGCCTACTAGCGGGAGTGGGGGAGCAGTACTTC.

The chain joins TRBV6-1 to TRBJ2-1; weak D call: TRBD2 (5 bases). The CDR3 runs 11 residues. Trimming pared 6 bases from V and 6 bases from J, leaving 6 bases between. CDR1 and CDR2 from the germline V gene are MNHNS and SASEGT. DNA for the CDR3: TGTGCCAGCAGAAGCGGCAATGAGCAGTTCTTC. Protein sequence: CASRSGNEQFF.

V gene TRBV19 combines with J gene TRBJ2-1; tentatively, D is TRBD2 (5 bases). Trimming took off 0 bases at V and 5 bases at J, with 14 bases between the two ends. The CDR3 runs to 16 residues. Germline loops: CDR1 LNHDA, CDR2 SQIVND (reference sequence). Here the CDR3 reads CASSIEEEGLHNEQFF. CDR3 in DNA: TGTGCCAGTAGTATAGAGGAAGAGGGCCTACACAATGAGCAGTTCTTC.

The chain joins TRBV7-2 to TRBJ2-4, with TRBD2 matching over 16 bases. The CDR3 sequence is 18 residues long. The germline V gene has CDR1 SGHTA and CDR2 FQGNSA. Unmatched junction bases numbered 9, after V lost 4 bases and J lost 6 bases. The chain's CDR3 is CASSSGGLAGGGGNIQYF. CDR3 DNA sequence: TGTGCCAGCAGCTCCGGGGGACTAGCGGGAGGGGGGGGAAACATTCAGTACTTC.

The CDR3 loop is CSSRRTETDTQYF. In nucleotides, the CDR3 is TGCAGCTCCCGGAGGACAGAGACAGATACGCAGTATTTT. The chain carries TRBV29-1 and TRBJ2-3, with D perhaps matching TRBD1 (6 bases). The germline gives CDR1 SQVTM, CDR2 ANQGSEA. The CDR3 covers 13 residues. Deletions cut 8 bases from V and 3 bases from J, with 15 bases between.